This passage covers 24 T cell receptor beta chains from one sample sequenced in a study of T cell changes during pregnancy in multiple sclerosis. Sequenced by immunoSEQ multiplex PCR; TCRdb stores in-frame clones only, minus some. Among 45,000 to 60,000 clones listed, around 90% were seen once. Specimen: CD4+ T cells from peripheral blood mononuclear cells, collected after pregnancy. The receptors shown here come from a female donor in good health, enrolled as a control in a pregnancy study.

This clone was found once. J is TRBJ1-2 and V is TRBV7-6; D might be TRBD1 (6 bases). The CDR3 runs 11 residues. Germline V lookup: CDR1 SGHVS, CDR2 FNYEAQ. Trimming removed 4 bases from V and 8 bases from J, with 8 bases in between. The CDR3 loop reads CASSSGDGYTF. CDR3 coding DNA: TGTGCCAGCAGCTCAGGGGACGGCTACACCTTC. Full variable domain (missing parts from reference TRBV7-6 and TRBJ1-2): GAGVSQSPRYKVTKRGQDVALRCDPISGHVSLYWYRQALGQGPEFLTYFNYEAQQDKSGLPNDRFSAERPEGSISTLTIQRTEQRDSAMYRCASSSGDGYTFGSGTRLTVV.

This sequence joins TRBV19 and TRBJ2-1; D is uncertain. This CDR3 has 15 amino acids. With 4 bases removed from V and 0 bases from J, the gap between germline ends came to 10 bases. Germline CDR1 reads LNHDA; CDR2 reads SQIVND (reference sequence). The CDR3 region is CASSTTPSSYNEQFF. The CDR3 nucleotides are TGTGCCAGTAGTACGACACCGAGCTCCTACAATGAGCAGTTCTTC.

This sequence joins TRBV27 and TRBJ2-3; no definite D call. V was trimmed by 4 bases and J by 5 bases, leaving 10 bases between them. Germline values: CDR1 MNHEY, CDR2 SMNVEV (reference sequence). CDR3 size: 13 residues. CDR3 protein: CASSCPSGDTQYF. The CDR3 DNA follows: TGTGCCAGCAGTTGCCCCTCGGGAGATACGCAGTATTTT.

The chain recombines TRBV11-3 with TRBJ1-1; a weak D match, TRBD1 (5 bases). Trimming stripped 6 bases from V and 3 bases from J, with 14 bases between. The CDR3 covers 14 residues. Germline CDR1 and CDR2: SGHNT and YENEEA. This CDR3 reads CASSYGGGDTEAFF. The DNA of the CDR3 is TGTGCCAGCAGTTACGGGGGAGGTGACACTGAAGCTTTCTTT.

The chain recombines TRBV5-1 with TRBJ1-3; D is possibly TRBD1 (5 bases). V lost 0 bases and J 0 bases, leaving 16 bases between the germline ends. Germline V gives CDR1 SGHRS, CDR2 YFSETQ. This CDR3 is built from 18 residues. CDR3 residues: CASSLDRGYSLSGNTIYF. In DNA, the CDR3 is TGCGCCAGCAGCTTGGATAGGGGTTACTCTCTCTCTGGAAACACCATATATTTT.

The rearrangement links TRBV6-5 to TRBJ1-1, with 8 nucleotides matching TRBD1. From germline, CDR1 is MNHEY and CDR2 SVGAGI. V gave up 5 bases and J gave up 5 bases; unmatched junction bases: 7. The CDR3 extends over 14 amino acids. This chain's CDR3 is CASSGRQGQTEAFF. Here the CDR3 DNA reads TGTGCCAGCAGTGGGCGACAGGGGCAGACTGAAGCTTTCTTT.

The chain is built from TRBV29-1 and TRBJ1-2, with no clear D. The CDR3 has 12 residues. CDR1 and CDR2 (germline): SQVTM, ANQGSEA. Trimming left V 0 bases short and J 5 bases short, with 7 bases between. This chain's CDR3 is CSVEDPRYGYTF. CDR3 bases: TGCAGCGTTGAAGATCCTAGGTATGGCTACACCTTC.

This chain uses TRBV28 with TRBJ1-5; D gene ambiguous. The V gene lost 4 bases and the J gene lost 12 bases, with 19 bases spanning the gap. CDR3 length: 14 residues. Germline values: CDR1 MDHEN, CDR2 SYDVKM. The CDR3, as DNA: TGTGCCAGCAGTTCCATGGGCGTCCCCCTTTACCAGCATTTT. It encodes CASSSMGVPLYQHF.

This chain links TRBV19 with TRBJ1-6; tentative D call: TRBD1 (5 bases). This CDR3 has 14 residues. Trimming stripped 9 bases from V and 2 bases from J, with 11 bases between. From germline, CDR1 is LNHDA and CDR2 SQIVND (reference sequence). The CDR3 spells CASQGAAYNSPLHF. CDR3 sequence (DNA): TGTGCCAGCCAAGGGGCTGCCTATAATTCACCCCTCCACTTT.

The chain uses TRBV6-5 and TRBJ2-3, with TRBD1 matching 8 bases. V lost 6 bases, J lost 2 bases, and 4 bases stayed unmatched. The germline V gene has CDR1 MNHEY and CDR2 SVGAGI. This CDR3 region has 14 residues. CDR3 residues: CASRWDRSTDTQYF. For the CDR3, the DNA is TGTGCCAGCAGATGGGACAGGTCCACAGATACGCAGTATTTT.

The chain recombines TRBV7-4 with TRBJ2-7, with D possibly TRBD1 on 5 matching bases. The CDR3 extends over 16 amino acids. Trimming pared 5 bases from V and 3 bases from J, leaving 20 bases between. Germline V gives CDR1 SGHVT, CDR2 SQSDAQ. The CDR3 sequence is CASSPKVGVPFYEQYF. Written as DNA, the CDR3 is TGTGCCAGCAGCCCAAAGGTAGGGGTCCCCTTCTACGAGCAGTACTTC.

CDR3 DNA: TGTGCCAGCAGCTTAACTAGCGGGAGTTCTGTCCACGAGCAGTACTTC. It specifies CASSLTSGSSVHEQYF. The V and J genes are TRBV7-9 and TRBJ2-7; 11 nucleotides match TRBD2. With V trimmed by 2 bases and J by 5 bases, 8 bases remained unmatched. Per the germline V gene, CDR1 is SEHNR and CDR2 is FQNEAQ (reference sequence). The CDR3 contains 16 residues.

The chain is built from TRBV6-5 and TRBJ2-3; no clear D. V was trimmed by 2 bases and J by 5 bases, leaving 17 bases between them. This CDR3 is built from 16 residues. Germline V gene sequence: CDR1 MNHEY, CDR2 SVGAGI. The CDR3 sequence: CASSYDRRQFLDTQYF. The CDR3 coding sequence is TGTGCCAGCAGTTACGACCGTAGACAATTTTTAGATACGCAGTATTTT.

The V and J genes are TRBV6-1 and TRBJ1-5; a weak D match, TRBD1 (5 bases). The germline V gene has CDR1 MNHNS and CDR2 SASEGT. The CDR3 totals 14 residues. Trimming removed 7 bases from V and 9 bases from J, with 19 bases in between. The CDR3 DNA is TGTGCCAGCAATATAGGGTCGGGGGGGTGGCCCCAGCATTTT. Its translation is CASNIGSGGWPQHF.

The chain carries TRBV9 and TRBJ2-5; D gene unclear. This CDR3 region has 12 residues. Trimming removed 3 bases from V and 1 base from J, with 4 bases in between. Germline-derived CDR1 and CDR2 are SGDLS and YYNGEE. CDR3 in DNA: TGTGCCAGCAGCGCGAGCCAAGAGACCCAGTACTTC. Translating gives CASSASQETQYF.

This rearrangement joins TRBV28 to TRBJ2-5, with D hard to call. V was pared by 3 bases and J by 3 bases, with 11 bases between. In germline, CDR1 is MDHEN, CDR2 SYDVKM. This CDR3 contains 14 residues. In DNA form, the CDR3 reads TGTGCCAGCAGTTTTCTACCGTACGAAGAGACCCAGTACTTC. Translating gives CASSFLPYEETQYF.

The rearrangement uses TRBV19 and TRBJ2-7; TRBD1 matches 8 bases. V shed 3 bases and J 4 bases; nucleotides not matched to a gene: 5. The CDR3 is 14 residues long. Germline V CDR1 and CDR2: LNHDA, SQIVND (reference sequence). The CDR3 here is CASSIGQGAYEQYF. The CDR3 coding sequence is TGTGCCAGTAGTATCGGCCAGGGGGCATACGAGCAGTACTTC.

The genes are TRBV7-9 and TRBJ1-1; D is possibly TRBD1 (6 bases). The CDR3 covers 16 residues. V was cut by 3 bases and J by 3 bases, with 17 bases left in between. Germline CDR1 SEHNR, CDR2 FQNEAQ (reference sequence). CDR3 sequence: CASSFKTGTADTEAFF. Written as DNA, the CDR3 is TGTGCCAGCAGCTTCAAGACAGGTACGGCTGACACTGAAGCTTTCTTT.

The chain links TRBV29-1 to TRBJ2-5, with TRBD2 identical over 7 bases. Germline loops: CDR1 SQVTM, CDR2 ANQGSEA. V was clipped by 4 bases and J by 7 bases; unmatched bases: 6. This CDR3 has 12 amino acids. The CDR3 DNA is TGCAGCGTTGCTCCGGGGGGTTTGACCCAGTACTTC. Translated: CSVAPGGLTQYF.

The gene calls are TRBV10-3 and TRBJ2-3; 12 bases line up with TRBD2. The V gene end was trimmed by 6 bases and the J gene end by 2 bases; junction bases not matched to a gene: 3. Germline V gene lookup returns CDR1 ENHRY and CDR2 SYGVKD. This CDR3 spans 15 amino acids. Here the CDR3 reads CAIRGTSGLTDTQYF. The CDR3 DNA follows: TGTGCCATCAGGGGGACTAGCGGGCTCACAGATACGCAGTATTTT.

The gene calls are TRBV29-1 and TRBJ1-2; D is ambiguous. Germline assignment: CDR1 SQVTM and CDR2 ANQGSEA. Trimming stripped 6 bases from V and 4 bases from J, with 9 bases between. The CDR3 is made up of 11 amino acids. The CDR3 is CSVTEPYGYTF. Here the CDR3 DNA reads TGCAGCGTAACAGAACCCTATGGCTACACCTTC.

The J gene is TRBJ2-5, the V gene TRBV7-9; TRBD2 agrees at 9 bases. This CDR3 contains 15 residues. V lost 0 bases to trimming and J lost 5 bases; unmatched junction nucleotides: 4. Per germline, CDR1 SEHNR and CDR2 FQNEAQ (reference sequence). The CDR3 DNA follows: TGTGCCAGCAGCTTAGCGCTCAGCGGGAGGGAGACCCAGTACTTC. Translating it yields CASSLALSGRETQYF. Variable domain in full (rest from reference TRBV7-9 and TRBJ2-5): DTGVSQNPRHKITKRGQNVTFRCDPISEHNRLYWYRQTLGQGPEFLTYFQNEAQLEKSRLLSDRFSAERPKGSFSTLEIQRTEQGDSAMYLCASSLALSGRETQYFGPGTRLLVL.

V usage is TRBV6-1 and J usage is TRBJ2-7; a possible D gene is TRBD1 (5 bases). The CDR3 spans 13 residues. CDR1 is MNHNS, CDR2 SASEGT, per germline. V was trimmed by 4 bases and J by 6 bases, leaving 13 bases between them. The CDR3 region is CASSGPGRGEQYF. The DNA of the CDR3 is TGTGCCAGCAGTGGACCCGGAAGGGGCGAGCAGTACTTC.

The CDR3 DNA follows: TGTGCCAGCAGCCCTCGGGTAGCGGAGACCCAGTACTTC. Protein: CASSPRVAETQYF. The V and J genes are TRBV9 and TRBJ2-5; a possible D gene is TRBD2 (5 bases). Trimming pared 4 bases from V and 5 bases from J, leaving 12 bases between. Germline V gene sequence: CDR1 SGDLS, CDR2 YYNGEE. The CDR3 totals 13 residues.